Listed below are T cell receptor beta chains from one sample, sequenced in a study of T cell repertoires in cytomegalovirus infection. Each CDR3 protein gets one entry after TCRdb re-called the reads with MiXCR. The repertoire includes approximately 500,000 distinct CDR3 sequences, approximately 10% of them detected once, and roughly 10% sits in the top ten. Sequenced: PBMCs. The receptors shown here come from a human donor in good health (CMV status not recorded). Some clones in this sample may be carry-over from other donors' samples. The conserved cysteine and the conserved F or W are not part of the CDR3 here. The D gene is left open where the match is weak.

j_call	d_call	v_call	cdr3_aa
TRBJ2-3	TRBD1	TRBV28	ASTPGTGFTDTQY
TRBJ1-2	-	TRBV7-2	ASSLSPTSAYAGSAGYT
TRBJ1-2	-	TRBV11-1	ASSLSGDGYT
TRBJ2-7	TRBD2	TRBV6-5	ASSYSRGENEQY
TRBJ2-1	TRBD1	TRBV29-1	SFQGGPGQSLNEQF
TRBJ2-2	-	TRBV6-1	ATPGTNTGELF
TRBJ2-3	TRBD2	TRBV20-1	SARDTSLAGGGDTQY
TRBJ1-5	TRBD1	TRBV19	ASSPLSGGLSNQPQH
TRBJ2-3	-	TRBV7-7	ASSLSYTDTQY
TRBJ2-1	-	TRBV20-1	SANELSGYNEQF
TRBJ2-2	TRBD2	TRBV6-4	ASSDGLATGELF
TRBJ1-3	-	TRBV12-3/TRBV12-4	ASSFVSGNTIY
TRBJ2-2	-	TRBV7-9	ASSSRLSGELF
TRBJ2-7	TRBD2	TRBV11-2	ASSLDGASGYEQY
TRBJ2-1	-	TRBV20-1	SATFRARTYNEQF
TRBJ1-1	TRBD1	TRBV5-4	ASSFYRGLGTEAF
TRBJ2-7	-	TRBV5-4	ASSSWKGSYEQY
TRBJ1-1	-	TRBV10-3	AISDQGTEAF
TRBJ1-1	TRBD1	TRBV12-3/TRBV12-4	AGSRTGHTEAF
TRBJ2-2	-	TRBV5-4	ASSPGGSTGELF
TRBJ2-2	-	TRBV7-8	ASSLVKLADWVTGELF
TRBJ2-7	-	TRBV6-1	ASRRGQSSYEQY
TRBJ1-2	TRBD1	TRBV7-9	ASSSFRDRAGYT
TRBJ2-4	-	TRBV12-3/TRBV12-4	ASSPRRMVAKNIQY
TRBJ2-1	-	TRBV7-9	ASSLGHEQF
TRBJ1-1	-	TRBV2	ASSEGRRMNTEAF
TRBJ1-2	-	TRBV20-1	SARDGTYGYT
TRBJ2-7	TRBD1	TRBV29-1	SFRDRVHEQY
TRBJ1-2	-	TRBV20-1	SASTGTYGYT
TRBJ2-7	TRBD2	TRBV7-8	ASSPGLAGGPESYEQY
TRBJ1-2	-	TRBV12-3/TRBV12-4	ASFGGYGYT
TRBJ2-5	TRBD1	TRBV7-6	ASTKQGRETQY
TRBJ2-7	-	TRBV20-1	SAGPTGDPTYEQY
TRBJ1-1	-	TRBV20-1	SARIRTEAF
TRBJ2-7	TRBD2	TRBV7-8	ASSPRLATYEQY
TRBJ2-7	-	TRBV10-3	AISEGIEQY
TRBJ2-3	TRBD2	TRBV28	ASSFAGVGGTDTQY
TRBJ1-2	TRBD1	TRBV5-1	ASSPDRERGYT
TRBJ2-7	-	TRBV7-2	ASSLRPEGEQY
TRBJ2-7	TRBD1	TRBV18	ASSVPGQDYEQY
TRBJ2-4	TRBD1	TRBV2	ASRGTAAKNIQY
TRBJ2-4	TRBD2	TRBV2	ASSELAGENIQY
TRBJ1-5	TRBD1	TRBV7-9	ASSDGQGRGQPQH
TRBJ1-2	TRBD1	TRBV11-2	ASSLDRGEYGYT
TRBJ2-1	TRBD2	TRBV11-1	ASSLVPGLAGAYNEQF
TRBJ1-2	-	TRBV6-5	ASRITNLQGYGYT